This T cell receptor beta chain comes out of a study of shared clonotypes between healthy human individuals. Findings of the study overall: Compared with memory subsets, naive subsets generally had larger estimated richness. It was the non-shared clonotypes that had lower generation probabilities than clonotypes shared by all four donors.

It was about 210 ng DNA, about 30,000 T cell genomes, that sorted-subset replicate PCRs used. The method was immunoSEQ multiplex PCR; TCRdb's version includes in-frame clones alone and lacks a portion of them. The sample comprises some 1,400,000 clones, approximately 96% of which are singletons, and over 1% rests with the top ten. Germline values: CDR1 SGHDT, CDR2 YYEEEE. This CDR3 is built from 15 residues. V lost 2 bases to trimming and J lost 2 bases; unmatched junction nucleotides: 4. About this clone: The antigen remains undetermined.

Among the donors, all were Caucasian adults who lived in Nashville, Tennessee. This receptor was obtained from a young man in good health. The J gene is TRBJ2-7, the V gene TRBV5-6, with TRBD1 matching over 10 bases. The sequencing input was naive CD4+ T cells sorted from blood. The sample's subset: CD45RA+ positively selected. CDR3 sequence (DNA): TGTGCCAGCAGCTTTGACAGGGGGCCGGCCTACGAGCAGTACTTC. Translation gives CASSFDRGPAYEQYF.